This TCR beta chain comes out of a study of cytomegalovirus exposure and HLA in healthy donors. Study information: Early on, a data release was issued that held about 85 million unique TCRs from HLA-typed donors.

Each donor was healthy, and each was a bone marrow donor. Vbeta (60) and Jbeta (13) primers were used in the PCR. The protocol was immunoSEQ multiplex PCR, while the TCRdb copy is restricted to in-frame clones and leaves out a portion. The data contain 190,000 or so clones, less than 90% of them singletons. V trimming: 3 bases; J trimming: 3 bases; junction bases outside the gene matches: 10. Germline V gene data show CDR1 as SGDLS and CDR2 as YYNGEE. CDR3 length: 16 residues. General observations from the study: Excluded: some indistinguishable V segments such as TRBV6-2 and TRBV6-3. The study designated fewer than 200 TCR beta chains cytomegalovirus-associated.

A note on this clone: The antigen is unknown.

This rearrangement joins TRBV9 to TRBJ2-3; 7 nucleotides align to TRBD1. This receptor was taken from a man in his forties or fifties in good health and CMV-seronegative. The source material was PBMCs. The CDR3 loop is CASSAQTGFETDTQYF. The DNA for the CDR3 is TGTGCCAGCAGCGCCCAGACAGGGTTTGAGACAGATACGCAGTATTTT.